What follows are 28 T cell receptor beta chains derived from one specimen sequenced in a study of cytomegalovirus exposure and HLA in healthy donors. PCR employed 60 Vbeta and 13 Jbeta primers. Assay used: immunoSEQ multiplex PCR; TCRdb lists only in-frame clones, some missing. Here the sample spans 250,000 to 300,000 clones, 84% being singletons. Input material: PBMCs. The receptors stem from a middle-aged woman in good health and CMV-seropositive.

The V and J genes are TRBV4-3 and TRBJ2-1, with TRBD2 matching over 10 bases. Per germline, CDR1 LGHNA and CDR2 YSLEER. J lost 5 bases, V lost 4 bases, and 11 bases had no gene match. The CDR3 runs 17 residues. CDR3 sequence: CASSPGPGLADHNEQFF. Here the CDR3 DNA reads TGCGCCAGCAGCCCTGGCCCCGGACTAGCGGATCACAATGAGCAGTTCTTC.

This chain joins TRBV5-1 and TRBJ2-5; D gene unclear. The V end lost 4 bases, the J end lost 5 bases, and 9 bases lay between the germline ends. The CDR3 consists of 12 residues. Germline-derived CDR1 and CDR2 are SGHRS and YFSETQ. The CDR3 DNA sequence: TGCGCCAGCAGCCTCTCGCAGGAGACCCAGTACTTC. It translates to CASSLSQETQYF.

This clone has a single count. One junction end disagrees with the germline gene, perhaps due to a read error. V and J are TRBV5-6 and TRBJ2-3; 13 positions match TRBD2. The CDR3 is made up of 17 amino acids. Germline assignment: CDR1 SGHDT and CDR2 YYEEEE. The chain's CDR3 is CASTLAGTSGIADTQYF. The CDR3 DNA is TGTGCCAGCACCTTGGCAGGGACTAGCGGGATCGCAGATACGCAGTATTTT.

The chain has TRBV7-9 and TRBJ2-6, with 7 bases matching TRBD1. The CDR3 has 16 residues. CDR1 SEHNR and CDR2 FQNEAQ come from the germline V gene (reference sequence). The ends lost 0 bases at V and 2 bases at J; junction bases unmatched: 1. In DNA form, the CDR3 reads TGTGCCAGCAGCTTAGCAGGGGGCGCTGGGGCCAACGTCCTGACTTTC. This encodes CASSLAGGAGANVLTF.

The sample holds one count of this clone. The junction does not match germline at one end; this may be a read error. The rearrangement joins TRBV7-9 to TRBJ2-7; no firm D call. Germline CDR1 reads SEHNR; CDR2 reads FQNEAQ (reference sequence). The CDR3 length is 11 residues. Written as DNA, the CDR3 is TGTTCCAGCAGCCAACTATACGAGCAGTACTTC. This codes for CSSSQLYEQYF. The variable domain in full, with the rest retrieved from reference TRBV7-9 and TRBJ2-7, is DTGVSQNPRHKITKRGQNVTFRCDPISEHNRLYWYRQTLGQGPEFLTYFQNEAQLEKSRLLSDRFSAERPKGSFSTLEIQRTEQGDSAMYLCSSSQLYEQYFGPGTRLTVT.

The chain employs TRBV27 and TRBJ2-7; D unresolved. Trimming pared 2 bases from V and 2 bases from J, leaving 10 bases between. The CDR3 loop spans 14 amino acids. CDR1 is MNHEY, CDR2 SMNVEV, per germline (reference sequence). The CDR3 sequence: CASSLLPVTYEQYF. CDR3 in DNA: TGTGCCAGCAGTTTACTCCCGGTTACCTACGAGCAGTACTTC.

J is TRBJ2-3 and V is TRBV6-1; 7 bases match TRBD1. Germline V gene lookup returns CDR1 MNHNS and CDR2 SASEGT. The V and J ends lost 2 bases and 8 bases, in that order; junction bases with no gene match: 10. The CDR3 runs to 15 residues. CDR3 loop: CASSEKTGPVSTQYF. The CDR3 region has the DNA TGTGCCAGCAGTGAAAAGACAGGGCCGGTATCTACGCAGTATTTT.

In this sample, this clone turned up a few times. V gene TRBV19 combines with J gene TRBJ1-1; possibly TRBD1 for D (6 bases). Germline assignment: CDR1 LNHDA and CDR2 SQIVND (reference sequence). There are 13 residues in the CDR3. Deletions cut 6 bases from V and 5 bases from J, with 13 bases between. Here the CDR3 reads CASSIQGRTEAFF. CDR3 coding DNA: TGTGCCAGTAGCATACAGGGTCGTACTGAAGCTTTCTTT.

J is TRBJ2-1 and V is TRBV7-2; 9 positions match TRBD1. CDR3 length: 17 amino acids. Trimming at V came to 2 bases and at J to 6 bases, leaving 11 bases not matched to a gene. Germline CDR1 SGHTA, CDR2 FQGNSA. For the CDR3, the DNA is TGTGCCAGCAGCTTACAAACAGGGGGCAGATTTAGCAATGAGCAGTTCTTC. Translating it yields CASSLQTGGRFSNEQFF.

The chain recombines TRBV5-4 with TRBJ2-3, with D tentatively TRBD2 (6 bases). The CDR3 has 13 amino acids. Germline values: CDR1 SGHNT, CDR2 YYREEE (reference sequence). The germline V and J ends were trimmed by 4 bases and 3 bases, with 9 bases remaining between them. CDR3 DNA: TGTGCCAGCAGCGTAGCGGCTACAGATACGCAGTATTTT. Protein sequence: CASSVAATDTQYF.

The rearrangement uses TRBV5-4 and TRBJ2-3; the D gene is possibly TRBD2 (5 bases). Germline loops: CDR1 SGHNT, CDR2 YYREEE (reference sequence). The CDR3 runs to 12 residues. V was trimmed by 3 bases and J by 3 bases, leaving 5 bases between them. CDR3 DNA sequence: TGTGCCAGCAGCTCGGGGACAGATACGCAGTATTTT. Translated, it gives CASSSGTDTQYF.

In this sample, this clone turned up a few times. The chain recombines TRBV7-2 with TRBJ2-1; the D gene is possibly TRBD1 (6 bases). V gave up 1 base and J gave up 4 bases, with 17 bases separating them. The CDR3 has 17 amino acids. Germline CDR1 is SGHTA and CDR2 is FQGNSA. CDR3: CASSLVGAANSYNEQFF. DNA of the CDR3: TGTGCCAGCAGCTTAGTGGGGGCGGCAAACTCATACAATGAGCAGTTCTTC. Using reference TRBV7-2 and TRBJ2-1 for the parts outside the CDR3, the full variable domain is GAGVSQSPSNKVTEKGKDVELRCDPISGHTALYWYRQSLGQGLEFLIYFQGNSAPDKSGLPSDRFSAERTGGSVSTLTIQRTQQEDSAVYLCASSLVGAANSYNEQFFGPGTRLTVL.

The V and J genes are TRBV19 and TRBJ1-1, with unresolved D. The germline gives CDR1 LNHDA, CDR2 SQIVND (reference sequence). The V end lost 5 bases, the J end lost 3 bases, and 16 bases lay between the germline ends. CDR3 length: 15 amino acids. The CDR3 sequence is CASSFRGAGYTEAFF. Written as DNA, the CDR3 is TGTGCCAGTAGTTTCCGGGGAGCTGGGTACACTGAAGCTTTCTTT.

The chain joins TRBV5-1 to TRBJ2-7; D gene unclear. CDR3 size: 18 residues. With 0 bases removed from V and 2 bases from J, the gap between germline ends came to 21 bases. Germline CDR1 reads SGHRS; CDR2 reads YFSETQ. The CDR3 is CASSLVPDAAARTYEQYF. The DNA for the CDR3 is TGCGCCAGCAGCTTGGTACCTGACGCGGCAGCGCGAACCTACGAGCAGTACTTC.

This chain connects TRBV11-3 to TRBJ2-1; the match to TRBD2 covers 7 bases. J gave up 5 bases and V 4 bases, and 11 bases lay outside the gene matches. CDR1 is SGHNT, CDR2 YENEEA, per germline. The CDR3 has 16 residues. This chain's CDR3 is CASSSGDMGLNNEQFF. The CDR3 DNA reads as TGTGCCAGCAGCTCAGGCGATATGGGACTAAACAATGAGCAGTTCTTC.

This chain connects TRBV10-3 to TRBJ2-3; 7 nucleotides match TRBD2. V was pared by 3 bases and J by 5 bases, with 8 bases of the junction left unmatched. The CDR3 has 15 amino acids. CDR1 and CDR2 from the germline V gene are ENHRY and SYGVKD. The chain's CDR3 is CAISEGEGGGDTQYF. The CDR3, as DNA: TGTGCCATCAGTGAAGGGGAGGGAGGAGGAGATACGCAGTATTTT.

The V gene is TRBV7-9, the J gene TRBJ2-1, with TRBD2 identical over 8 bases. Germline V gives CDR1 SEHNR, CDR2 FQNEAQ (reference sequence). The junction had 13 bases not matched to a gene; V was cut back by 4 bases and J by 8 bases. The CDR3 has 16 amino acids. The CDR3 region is CASSSARTSPGDEQFF. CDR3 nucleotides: TGTGCCAGCAGCTCGGCCCGGACTAGCCCGGGCGATGAGCAGTTCTTC.

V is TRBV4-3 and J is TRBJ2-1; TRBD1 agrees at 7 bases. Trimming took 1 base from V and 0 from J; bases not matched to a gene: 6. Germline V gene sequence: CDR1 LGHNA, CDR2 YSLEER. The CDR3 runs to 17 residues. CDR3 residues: CASSQGTGYDSYNEQFF. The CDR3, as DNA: TGCGCCAGCAGCCAAGGGACAGGCTATGACTCCTACAATGAGCAGTTCTTC.

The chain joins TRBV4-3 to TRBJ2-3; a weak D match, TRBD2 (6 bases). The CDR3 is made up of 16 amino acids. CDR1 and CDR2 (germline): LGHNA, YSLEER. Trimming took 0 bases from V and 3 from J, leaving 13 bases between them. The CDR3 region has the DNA TGCGCCAGCAGCCAAGAGCGCGGAGGGCCGACAGATACGCAGTATTTT. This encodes CASSQERGGPTDTQYF.

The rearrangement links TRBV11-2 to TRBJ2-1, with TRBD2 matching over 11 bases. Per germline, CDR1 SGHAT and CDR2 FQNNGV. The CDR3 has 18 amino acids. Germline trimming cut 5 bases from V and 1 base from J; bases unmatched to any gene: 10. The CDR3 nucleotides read TGTGCCAGCAGCCGGACTAGCGGGCCGTCCAGGTCCTACAATGAGCAGTTCTTC. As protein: CASSRTSGPSRSYNEQFF. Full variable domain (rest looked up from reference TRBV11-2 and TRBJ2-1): EAGVAQSPRYKIIEKRQSVAFWCNPISGHATLYWYQQILGQGPKLLIQFQNNGVVDDSQLPKDRFSAERLKGVDSTLKIQPAKLEDSAVYLCASSRTSGPSRSYNEQFFGPGTRLTVL.

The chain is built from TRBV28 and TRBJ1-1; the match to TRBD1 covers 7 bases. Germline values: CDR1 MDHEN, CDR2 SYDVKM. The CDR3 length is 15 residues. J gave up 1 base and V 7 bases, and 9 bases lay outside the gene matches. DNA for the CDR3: TGTGCCAGCATTACAGGTGGACAGGCGAACACTGAAGCTTTCTTT. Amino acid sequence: CASITGGQANTEAFF.

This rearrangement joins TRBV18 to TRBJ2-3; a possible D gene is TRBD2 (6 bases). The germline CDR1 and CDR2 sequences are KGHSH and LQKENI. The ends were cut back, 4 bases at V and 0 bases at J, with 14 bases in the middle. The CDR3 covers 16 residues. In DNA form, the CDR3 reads TGTGCCAGCTCACTGACACCGGGGACTAGCACAGATACGCAGTATTTT. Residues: CASSLTPGTSTDTQYF.

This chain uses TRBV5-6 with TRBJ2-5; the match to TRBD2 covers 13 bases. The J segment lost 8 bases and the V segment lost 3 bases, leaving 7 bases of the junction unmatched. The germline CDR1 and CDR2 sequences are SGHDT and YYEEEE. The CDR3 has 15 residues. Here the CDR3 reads CASSWGGLAGNTQYF. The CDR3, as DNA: TGTGCCAGCAGCTGGGGGGGACTAGCGGGAAATACCCAGTACTTC. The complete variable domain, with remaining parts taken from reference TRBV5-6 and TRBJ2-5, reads DAGVTQSPTHLIKTRGQQVTLRCSPKSGHDTVSWYQQALGQGPQFIFQYYEEEERQRGNFPDRFSGHQFPNYSSELNVNALLLGDSALYLCASSWGGLAGNTQYFGPGTRLLVL.

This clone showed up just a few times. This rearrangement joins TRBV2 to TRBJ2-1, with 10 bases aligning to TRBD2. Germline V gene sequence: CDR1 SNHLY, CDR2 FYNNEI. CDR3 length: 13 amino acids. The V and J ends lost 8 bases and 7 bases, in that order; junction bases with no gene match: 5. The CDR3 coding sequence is TGTGCCAGCGCTAGCGGGAGAGGTAATGAGCAGTTCTTC. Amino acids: CASASGRGNEQFF. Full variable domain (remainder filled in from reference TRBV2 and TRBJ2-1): EPEVTQTPSHQVTQMGQEVILRCVPISNHLYFYWYRQILGQKVEFLVSFYNNEISEKSEIFDDQFSVERPDGSNFTLKIRSTKLEDSAMYFCASASGRGNEQFFGPGTRLTVL.

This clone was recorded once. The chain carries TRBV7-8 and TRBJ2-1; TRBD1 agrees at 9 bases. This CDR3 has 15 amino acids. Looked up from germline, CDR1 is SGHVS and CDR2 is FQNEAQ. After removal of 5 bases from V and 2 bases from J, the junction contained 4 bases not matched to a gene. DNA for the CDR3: TGTGCCAGCAGCCCTTACAGGGGGCCCTACAATGAGCAGTTCTTC. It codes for CASSPYRGPYNEQFF.

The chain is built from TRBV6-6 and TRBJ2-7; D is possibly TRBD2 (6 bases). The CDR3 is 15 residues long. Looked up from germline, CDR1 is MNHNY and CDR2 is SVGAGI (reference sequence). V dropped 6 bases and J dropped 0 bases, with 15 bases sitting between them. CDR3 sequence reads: CASRQGDSSSYEQYF. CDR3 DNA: TGTGCCAGCAGACAAGGGGACTCTAGCTCCTACGAGCAGTACTTC.

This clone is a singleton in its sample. CDR3 protein: CASSPSGNTIYF. The DNA for the CDR3 is TGCGCCAGCAGCCCTTCTGGAAACACCATATATTTT. V usage is TRBV5-1 and J usage is TRBJ1-3; D is unclear. The germline CDR1 and CDR2 sequences are SGHRS and YFSETQ. The CDR3 loop spans 12 amino acids. Trimming removed 4 bases from V and 1 base from J, with 3 bases in between.

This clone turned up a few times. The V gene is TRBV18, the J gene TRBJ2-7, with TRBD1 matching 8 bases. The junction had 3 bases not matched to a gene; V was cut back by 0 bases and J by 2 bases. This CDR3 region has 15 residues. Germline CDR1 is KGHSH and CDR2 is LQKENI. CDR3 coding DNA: TGTGCCAGCTCACCACCGGCGACAGGGGCCTACGAGCAGTACTTC. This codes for CASSPPATGAYEQYF.